The source of this T cell receptor beta chain is a study of blood T cells in healthy people across ages. Primers used in a second PCR of roughly 7 to 11 cycles were a sample-barcoded 5' primer and a J-beta primer mix. TCRdb itself ran the 5' RACE reads through MiXCR, one entry per CDR3 protein. Among 1.8 million or so distinct CDR3 sequences listed, approximately 39% were seen once. This CDR3 spans 15 amino acids. Looked up from germline, CDR1 is SSHAT and CDR2 is FNYEAQ (reference sequence). Points on this clonotype: Its specificity is not known. Germline is not matched at one junction end, which may reflect a read error.

Study-wide points: PBMCs that were unsorted prevented a conclusive naive versus antigen-experienced comparison.

Sequences were obtained from blood. The J gene is TRBJ2-1, the V gene TRBV7-7, with D possibly matching TRBD2 (5 bases). The origin of this receptor is a human donor in good health. The CDR3 bases are TGTGCTAGCAGCTTCTTACGGGCTCCGGAGGAGGAGCAGTTCTTC. It yields the protein CASSFLRAPEEEQFF.